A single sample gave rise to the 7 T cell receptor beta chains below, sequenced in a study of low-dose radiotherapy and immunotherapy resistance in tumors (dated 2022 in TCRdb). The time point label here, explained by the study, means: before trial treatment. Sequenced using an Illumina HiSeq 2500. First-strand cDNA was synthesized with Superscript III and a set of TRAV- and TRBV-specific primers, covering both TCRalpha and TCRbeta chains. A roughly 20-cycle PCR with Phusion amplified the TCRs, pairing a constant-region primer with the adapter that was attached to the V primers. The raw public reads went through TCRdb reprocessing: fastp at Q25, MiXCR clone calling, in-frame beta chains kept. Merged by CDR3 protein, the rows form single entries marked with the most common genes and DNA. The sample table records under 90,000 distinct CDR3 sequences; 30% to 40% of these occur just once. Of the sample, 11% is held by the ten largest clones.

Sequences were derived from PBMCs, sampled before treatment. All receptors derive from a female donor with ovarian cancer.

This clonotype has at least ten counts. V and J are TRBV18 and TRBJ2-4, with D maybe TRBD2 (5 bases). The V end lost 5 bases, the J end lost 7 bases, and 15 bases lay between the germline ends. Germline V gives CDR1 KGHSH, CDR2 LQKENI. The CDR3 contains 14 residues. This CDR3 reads CASSSAGLANIQYF. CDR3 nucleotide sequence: TGTGCCAGCTCATCCGCCGGACTGGCGAACATTCAGTACTTC. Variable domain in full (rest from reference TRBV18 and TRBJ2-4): NAGVMQNPRHLVRRRGQEARLRCSPMKGHSHVYWYRQLPEEGLKFMVYLQKENIIDESGMPKERFSAEFPKEGPSILRIQQVVRGDSAAYFCASSSAGLANIQYFGAGTRLSVL.

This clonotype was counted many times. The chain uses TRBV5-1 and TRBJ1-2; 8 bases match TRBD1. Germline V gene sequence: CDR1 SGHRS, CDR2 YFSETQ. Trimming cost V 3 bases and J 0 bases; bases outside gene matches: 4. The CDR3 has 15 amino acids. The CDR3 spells CASSSDRGTNYGYTF. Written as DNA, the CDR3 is TGCGCCAGCAGCTCCGACAGGGGAACTAACTATGGCTACACCTTC.

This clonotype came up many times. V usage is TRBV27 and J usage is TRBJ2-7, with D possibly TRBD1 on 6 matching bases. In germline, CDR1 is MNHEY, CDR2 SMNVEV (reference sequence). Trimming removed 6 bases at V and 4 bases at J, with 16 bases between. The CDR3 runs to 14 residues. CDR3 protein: CASSQGPTRYEQYF. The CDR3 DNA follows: TGTGCCAGCAGCCAGGGGCCAACCCGGTACGAGCAGTACTTC.

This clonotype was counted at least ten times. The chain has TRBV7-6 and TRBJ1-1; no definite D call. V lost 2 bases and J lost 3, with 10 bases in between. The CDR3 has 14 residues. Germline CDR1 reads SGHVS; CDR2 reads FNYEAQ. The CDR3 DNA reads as TGTGCCAGCAGCTTAACGGCAGACGACACTGAAGCTTTCTTT. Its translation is CASSLTADDTEAFF.

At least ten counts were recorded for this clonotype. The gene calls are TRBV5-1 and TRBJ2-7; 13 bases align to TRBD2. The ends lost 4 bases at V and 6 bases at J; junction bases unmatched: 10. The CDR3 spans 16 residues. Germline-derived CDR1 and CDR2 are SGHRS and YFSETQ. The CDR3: CASSTGLAGPSGEQYF. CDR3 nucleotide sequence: TGCGCCAGCAGCACGGGACTAGCGGGACCTTCTGGCGAGCAGTACTTC. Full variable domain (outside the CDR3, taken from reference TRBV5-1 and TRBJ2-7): KAGVTQTPRYLIKTRGQQVTLSCSPISGHRSVSWYQQTPGQGLQFLFEYFSETQRNKGNFPGRFSGRQFSNSRSEMNVSTLELGDSALYLCASSTGLAGPSGEQYFGPGTRLTVT.

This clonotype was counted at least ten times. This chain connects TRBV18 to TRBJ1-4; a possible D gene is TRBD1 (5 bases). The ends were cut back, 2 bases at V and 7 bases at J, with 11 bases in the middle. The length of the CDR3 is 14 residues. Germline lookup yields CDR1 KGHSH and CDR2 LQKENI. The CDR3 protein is CASSPRGGTEKLFF. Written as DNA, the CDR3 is TGTGCCAGCTCACCAAGGGGAGGTACTGAAAAACTGTTTTTT. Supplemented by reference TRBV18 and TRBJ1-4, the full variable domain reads NAGVMQNPRHLVRRRGQEARLRCSPMKGHSHVYWYRQLPEEGLKFMVYLQKENIIDESGMPKERFSAEFPKEGPSILRIQQVVRGDSAAYFCASSPRGGTEKLFFGSGTQLSVL.

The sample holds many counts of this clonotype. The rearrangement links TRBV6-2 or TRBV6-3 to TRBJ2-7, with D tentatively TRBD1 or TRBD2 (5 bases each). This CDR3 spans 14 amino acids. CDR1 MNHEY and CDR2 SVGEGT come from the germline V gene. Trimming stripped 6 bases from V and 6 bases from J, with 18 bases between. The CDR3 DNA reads TGTGCCAGCAGCCCCCGGGCCGGGGCCGGCGAGCAGTACTTC. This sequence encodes CASSPRAGAGEQYF.